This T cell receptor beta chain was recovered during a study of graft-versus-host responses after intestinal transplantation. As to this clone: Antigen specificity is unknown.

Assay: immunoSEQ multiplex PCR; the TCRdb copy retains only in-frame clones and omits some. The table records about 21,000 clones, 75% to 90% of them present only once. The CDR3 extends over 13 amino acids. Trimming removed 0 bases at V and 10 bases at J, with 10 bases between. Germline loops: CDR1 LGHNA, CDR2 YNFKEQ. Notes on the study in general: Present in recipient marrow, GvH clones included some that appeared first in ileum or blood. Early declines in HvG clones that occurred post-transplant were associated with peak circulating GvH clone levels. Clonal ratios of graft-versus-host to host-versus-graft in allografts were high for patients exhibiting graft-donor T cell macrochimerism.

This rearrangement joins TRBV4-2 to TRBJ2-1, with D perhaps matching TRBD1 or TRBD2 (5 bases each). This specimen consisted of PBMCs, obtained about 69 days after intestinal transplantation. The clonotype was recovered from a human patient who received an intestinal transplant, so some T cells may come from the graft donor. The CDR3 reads CASSQELWGEQFF. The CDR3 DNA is TGTGCCAGCAGCCAAGAATTGTGGGGGGAGCAGTTCTTC.